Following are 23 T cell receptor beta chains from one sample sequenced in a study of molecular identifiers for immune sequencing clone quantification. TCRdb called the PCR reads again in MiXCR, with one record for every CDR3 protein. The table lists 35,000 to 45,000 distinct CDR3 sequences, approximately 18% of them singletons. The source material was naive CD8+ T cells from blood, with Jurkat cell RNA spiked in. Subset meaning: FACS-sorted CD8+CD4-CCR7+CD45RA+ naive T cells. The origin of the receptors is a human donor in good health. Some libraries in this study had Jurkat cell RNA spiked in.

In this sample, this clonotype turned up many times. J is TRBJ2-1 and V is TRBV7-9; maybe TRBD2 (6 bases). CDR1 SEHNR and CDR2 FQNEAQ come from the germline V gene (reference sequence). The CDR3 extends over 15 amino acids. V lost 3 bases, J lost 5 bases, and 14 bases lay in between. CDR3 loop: CASSFVTAGHNEQFF. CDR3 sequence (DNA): TGTGCCAGCAGCTTTGTTACCGCGGGGCACAATGAGCAGTTCTTC.

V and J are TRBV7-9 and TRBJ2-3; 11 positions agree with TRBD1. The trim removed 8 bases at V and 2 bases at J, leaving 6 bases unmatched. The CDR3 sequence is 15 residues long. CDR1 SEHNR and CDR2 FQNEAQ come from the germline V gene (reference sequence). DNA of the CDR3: TGTGCCAGCTCCGGGACAGGGGGTATCACAGATACGCAGTATTTT. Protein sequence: CASSGTGGITDTQYF.

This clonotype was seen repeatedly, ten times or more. The CDR3 bases are TGTGCCAGCAGCCTAATCTGGGAGGAGACCCAGTACTTC. Translated: CASSLIWEETQYF. This chain links TRBV28 with TRBJ2-5; D may be TRBD2 (5 bases). The CDR3 is 13 residues long. Looked up from germline, CDR1 is MDHEN and CDR2 is SYDVKM. Between the trimmed V and J ends, which lost 6 bases and 5 bases, there was a span of 13 bases.

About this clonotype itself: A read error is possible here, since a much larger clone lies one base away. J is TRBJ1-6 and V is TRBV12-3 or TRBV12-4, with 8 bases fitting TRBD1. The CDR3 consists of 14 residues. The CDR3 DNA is TGTGCCAGCAGTCACGGACAGGGAAATTCACCCCACCACTTT. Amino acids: CASSHGQGNSPHHF.

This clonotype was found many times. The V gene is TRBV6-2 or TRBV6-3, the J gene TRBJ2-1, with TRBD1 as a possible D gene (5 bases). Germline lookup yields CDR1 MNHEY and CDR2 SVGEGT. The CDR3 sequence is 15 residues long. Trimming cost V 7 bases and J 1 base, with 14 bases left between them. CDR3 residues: CASTTVKGSYNEQFF. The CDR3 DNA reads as TGTGCCAGCACCACCGTGAAGGGGTCCTACAATGAGCAGTTCTTC.

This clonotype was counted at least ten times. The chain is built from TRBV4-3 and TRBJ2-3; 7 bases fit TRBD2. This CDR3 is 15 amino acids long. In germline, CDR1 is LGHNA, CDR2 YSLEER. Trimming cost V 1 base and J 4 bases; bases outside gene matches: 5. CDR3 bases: TGCGCCAGCAGCCAAGTTGCGGGAGCCGCAGATACGCAGTATTTT. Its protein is CASSQVAGAADTQYF.

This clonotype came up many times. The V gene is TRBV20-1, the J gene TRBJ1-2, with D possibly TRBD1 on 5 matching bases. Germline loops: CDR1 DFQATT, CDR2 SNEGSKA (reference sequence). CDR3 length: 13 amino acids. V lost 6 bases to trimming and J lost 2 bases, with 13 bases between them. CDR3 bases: TGCAGTGCGGGAGGGGCCCTAAACTATGGCTACACCTTC. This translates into CSAGGALNYGYTF.

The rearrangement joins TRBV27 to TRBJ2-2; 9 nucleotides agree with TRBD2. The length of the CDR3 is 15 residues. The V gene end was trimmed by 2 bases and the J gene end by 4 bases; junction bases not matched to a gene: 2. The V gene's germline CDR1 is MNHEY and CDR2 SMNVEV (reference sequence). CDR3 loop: CASSLIAGATGELFF. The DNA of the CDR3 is TGTGCCAGCAGTTTAATAGCGGGAGCCACCGGGGAGCTGTTTTTT.

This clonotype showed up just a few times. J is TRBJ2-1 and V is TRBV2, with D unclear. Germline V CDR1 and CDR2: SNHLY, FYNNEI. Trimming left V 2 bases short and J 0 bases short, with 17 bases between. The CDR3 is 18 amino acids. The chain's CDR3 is CASSERLMAASSYNEQFF. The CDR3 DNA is TGTGCCAGCAGTGAACGCCTTATGGCGGCGAGCTCCTACAATGAGCAGTTCTTC.

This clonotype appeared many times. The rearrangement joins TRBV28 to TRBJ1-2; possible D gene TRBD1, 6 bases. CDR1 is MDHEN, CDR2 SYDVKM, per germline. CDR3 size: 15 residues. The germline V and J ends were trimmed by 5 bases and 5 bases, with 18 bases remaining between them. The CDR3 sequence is CASSKTGTALYGYTF. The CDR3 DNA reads TGTGCCAGCAGTAAAACAGGGACTGCCCTGTATGGCTACACCTTC.

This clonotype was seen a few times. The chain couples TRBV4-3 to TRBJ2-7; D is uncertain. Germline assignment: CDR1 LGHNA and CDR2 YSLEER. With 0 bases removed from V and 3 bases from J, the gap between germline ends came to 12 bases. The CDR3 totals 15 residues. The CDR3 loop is CASSQDPESGYEQYF. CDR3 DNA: TGCGCCAGCAGCCAAGATCCGGAGTCCGGCTACGAGCAGTACTTC.

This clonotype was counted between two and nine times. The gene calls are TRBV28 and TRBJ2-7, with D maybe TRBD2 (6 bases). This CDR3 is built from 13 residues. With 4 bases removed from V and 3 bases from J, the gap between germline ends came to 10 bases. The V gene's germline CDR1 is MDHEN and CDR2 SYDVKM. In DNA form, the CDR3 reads TGTGCCAGCAGTTGGGGCGGGAACTACGAGCAGTACTTC. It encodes CASSWGGNYEQYF. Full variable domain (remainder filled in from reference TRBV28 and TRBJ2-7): DVKVTQSSRYLVKRTGEKVFLECVQDMDHENMFWYRQDPGLGLRLIYFSYDVKMKEKGDIPEGYSVSREKKERFSLILESASTNQTSMYLCASSWGGNYEQYFGPGTRLTVT.

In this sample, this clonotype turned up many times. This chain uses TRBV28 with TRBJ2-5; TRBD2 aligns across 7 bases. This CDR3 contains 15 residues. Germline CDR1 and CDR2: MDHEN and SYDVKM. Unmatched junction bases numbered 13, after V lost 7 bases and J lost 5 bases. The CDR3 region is CASTSWGRDNETQYF. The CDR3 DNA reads TGTGCCAGCACCTCTTGGGGGAGGGATAACGAGACCCAGTACTTC.

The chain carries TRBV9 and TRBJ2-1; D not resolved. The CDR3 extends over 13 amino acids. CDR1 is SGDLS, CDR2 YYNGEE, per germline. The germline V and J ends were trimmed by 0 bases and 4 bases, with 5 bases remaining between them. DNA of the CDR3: TGTGCCAGCAGCGTAGGAGATTACAATGAGCAGTTCTTC. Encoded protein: CASSVGDYNEQFF. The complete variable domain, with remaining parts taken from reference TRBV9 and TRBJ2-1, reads DSGVTQTPKHLITATGQRVTLRCSPRSGDLSVYWYQQSLDQGLQFLIQYYNGEERAKGNILERFSAQQFPDLHSELNLSSLELGDSALYFCASSVGDYNEQFFGPGTRLTVL.

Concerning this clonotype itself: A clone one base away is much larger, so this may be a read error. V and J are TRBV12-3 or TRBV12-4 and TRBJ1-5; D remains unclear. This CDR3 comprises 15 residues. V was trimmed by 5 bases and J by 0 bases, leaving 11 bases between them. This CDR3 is CASSPPLVSNQPQHF. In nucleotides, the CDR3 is TGTGCCAGCAGTCCACCGTTAGTTAGCAATCAGCCCCAGCATTTT.

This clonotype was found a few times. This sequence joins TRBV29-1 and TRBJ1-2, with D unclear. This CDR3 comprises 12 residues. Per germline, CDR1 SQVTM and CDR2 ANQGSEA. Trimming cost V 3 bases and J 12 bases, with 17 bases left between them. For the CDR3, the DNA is TGCAGCGTTGATGGTTTTTGGATCGGGAACACCTTC. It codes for CSVDGFWIGNTF.

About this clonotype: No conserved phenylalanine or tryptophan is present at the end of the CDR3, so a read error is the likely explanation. CDR3 in amino acids: CASKMGGATEAFL. CDR3 DNA: TGTGCCAGCAAAATGGGAGGGGCGACTGAAGCTTTCCTT. This sequence joins TRBV19 and TRBJ1-1; a weak D match, TRBD1 (5 bases). This CDR3 has 13 amino acids. The germline CDR1 and CDR2 sequences are LNHDA and SQIVND (reference sequence). V lost 9 bases to trimming and J lost 5 bases, with 16 bases between them.

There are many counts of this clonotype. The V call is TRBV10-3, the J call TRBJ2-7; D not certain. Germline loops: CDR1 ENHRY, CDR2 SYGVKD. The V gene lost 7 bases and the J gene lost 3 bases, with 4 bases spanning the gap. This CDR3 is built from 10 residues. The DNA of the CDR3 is TGTGCCATCATCAACTACGAGCAGTACTTC. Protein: CAIINYEQYF.

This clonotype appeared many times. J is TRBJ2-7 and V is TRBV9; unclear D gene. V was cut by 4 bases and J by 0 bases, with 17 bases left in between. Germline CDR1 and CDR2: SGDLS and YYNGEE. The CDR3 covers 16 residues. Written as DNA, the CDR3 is TGTGCCAGCAGCTTTTCCCTCCAGTCTGGCTCCTACGAGCAGTACTTC. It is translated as CASSFSLQSGSYEQYF.

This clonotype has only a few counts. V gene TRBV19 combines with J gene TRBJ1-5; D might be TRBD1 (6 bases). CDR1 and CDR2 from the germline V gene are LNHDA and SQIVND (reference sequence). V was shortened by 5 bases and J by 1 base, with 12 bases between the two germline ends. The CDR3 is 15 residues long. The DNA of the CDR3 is TGTGCCAGTAGTTCGGGACATCAGAGCAATCAGCCCCAGCATTTT. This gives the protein CASSSGHQSNQPQHF.

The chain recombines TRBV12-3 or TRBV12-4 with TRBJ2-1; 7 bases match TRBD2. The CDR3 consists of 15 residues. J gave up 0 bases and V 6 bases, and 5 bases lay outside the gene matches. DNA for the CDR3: TGTGCCAGCAGCATAGCGGGTAGCTCCTACAATGAGCAGTTCTTC. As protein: CASSIAGSSYNEQFF.

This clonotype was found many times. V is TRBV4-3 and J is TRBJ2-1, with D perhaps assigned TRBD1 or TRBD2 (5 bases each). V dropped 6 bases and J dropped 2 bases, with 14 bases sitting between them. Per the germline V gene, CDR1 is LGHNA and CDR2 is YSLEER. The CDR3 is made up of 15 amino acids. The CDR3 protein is CASSATRDAYNEQFF. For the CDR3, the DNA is TGCGCCAGCAGTGCCACCCGGGACGCCTACAATGAGCAGTTCTTC.

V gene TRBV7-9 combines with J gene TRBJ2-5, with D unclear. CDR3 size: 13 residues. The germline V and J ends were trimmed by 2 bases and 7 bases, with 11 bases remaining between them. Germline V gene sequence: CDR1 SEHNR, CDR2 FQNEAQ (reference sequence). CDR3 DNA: TGTGCCAGCAGCTTACCGGCCTCCATGACCCAGTACTTC. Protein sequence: CASSLPASMTQYF.